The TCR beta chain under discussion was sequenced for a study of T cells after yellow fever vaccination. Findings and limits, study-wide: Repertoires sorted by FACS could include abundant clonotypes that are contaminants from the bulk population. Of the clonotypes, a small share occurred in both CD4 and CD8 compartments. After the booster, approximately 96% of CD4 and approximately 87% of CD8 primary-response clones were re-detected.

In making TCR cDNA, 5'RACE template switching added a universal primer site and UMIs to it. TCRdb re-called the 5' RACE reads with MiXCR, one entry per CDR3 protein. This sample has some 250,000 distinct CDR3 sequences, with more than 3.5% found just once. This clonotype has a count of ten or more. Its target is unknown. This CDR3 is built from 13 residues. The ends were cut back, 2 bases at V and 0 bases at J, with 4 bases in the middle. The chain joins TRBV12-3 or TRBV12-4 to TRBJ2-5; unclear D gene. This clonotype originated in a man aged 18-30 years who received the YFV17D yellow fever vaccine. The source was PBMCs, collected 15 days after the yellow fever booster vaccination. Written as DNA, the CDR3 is TGTGCCAGCAGTTTATATAACCAAGAGACCCAGTACTTC. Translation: CASSLYNQETQYF.